This passage covers 24 T cell receptor beta chains from one sample sequenced in a study of HIV-infected patients and healthy controls (dated by TCRdb to the mid-2010s). Library preparation used 5' RACE. Sequencing took place on an Illumina MiSeq. The raw public data were reprocessed by TCRdb itself: fastp quality trimming at Q25, MiXCR clonotype calling, in-frame beta chains only. A single entry per CDR3 protein holds the most common genes and DNA from its merged rows. A total of over 55,000 distinct CDR3 sequences appear in this sample, roughly a sixth of them only once. Jointly, the top ten make up under 6% of the sample. The specimen was CD4+ T cells from blood. Receptor source: a human donor in good health.

The table lists this clonotype with a few counts. The chain couples TRBV20-1 to TRBJ1-1; TRBD1 matches 7 bases. The germline V gene encodes CDR1 DFQATT and CDR2 SNEGSKA (reference sequence). CDR3 length equals 14 residues. Unmatched junction bases numbered 4, after V lost 0 bases and J lost 3 bases. The CDR3: CSARDRQGYTEAFF. In DNA, the CDR3 is TGCAGTGCTAGAGATCGACAGGGTTACACTGAAGCTTTCTTT.

This clonotype was counted only a few times. This chain links TRBV5-1 with TRBJ1-6; D is uncertain. This CDR3 has 17 amino acids. The V end lost 0 bases, the J end lost 0 bases, and 10 bases lay between the germline ends. Germline CDR1 is SGHRS and CDR2 is YFSETQ. This CDR3 is CASSLAARSSYNSPLHF. CDR3 in DNA: TGCGCCAGCAGCTTGGCCGCCCGGAGCTCCTATAATTCACCCCTCCACTTT.

This chain uses TRBV6-2 or TRBV6-3 with TRBJ2-5, with D unclear. The ends were cut back, 5 bases at V and 5 bases at J, with 15 bases in the middle. Germline CDR1 and CDR2: MNHEY and SVGEGT. This CDR3 contains 14 residues. CDR3 residues: CASSGVATWETQYF. CDR3 sequence (DNA): TGTGCCAGCAGTGGGGTGGCAACTTGGGAGACCCAGTACTTC.

This chain uses TRBV24-1 with TRBJ2-1; D not certain. The CDR3 is 14 residues long. CDR1 is KGHDR, CDR2 SFDVKD, per germline. V was cut by 9 bases and J by 8 bases, with 19 bases left in between. CDR3 loop: CATQGQIPLDEQFF. The CDR3 DNA reads TGTGCCACCCAAGGCCAGATCCCTCTCGATGAGCAGTTCTTC.

The V call is TRBV7-9, the J call TRBJ2-2, with D hard to call. V was shortened by 8 bases and J by 0 bases, with 16 bases between the two germline ends. The CDR3 totals 16 residues. From germline, CDR1 is SEHNR and CDR2 FQNEAQ (reference sequence). CDR3 residues: CASARAGSANTGELFF. The CDR3 nucleotides read TGTGCCAGCGCCCGGGCTGGCTCCGCGAACACCGGGGAGCTGTTTTTT.

This clonotype appeared a few times. The genes are TRBV18 and TRBJ1-3; the D is unclear. Germline V gives CDR1 KGHSH, CDR2 LQKENI. This CDR3 contains 14 residues. The V gene lost 6 bases and the J gene lost 3 bases, with 12 bases spanning the gap. This CDR3 is CASSEIQDGNTIYF. CDR3 bases: TGTGCCAGCTCCGAGATCCAGGATGGAAACACCATATATTTT.

The chain uses TRBV7-2 and TRBJ2-3; D is undetermined. Germline CDR1 is SGHTA and CDR2 is FQGNSA. This CDR3 has 16 amino acids. The ends were cut back, 0 bases at V and 0 bases at J, with 10 bases in the middle. The CDR3 coding sequence is TGTGCCAGCAGCTTAGCGCGCTACACTAGCACAGATACGCAGTATTTT. It codes for CASSLARYTSTDTQYF.

The table lists this clonotype with a count of one. This rearrangement joins TRBV7-2 to TRBJ2-7; D call uncertain. CDR1 SGHTA and CDR2 FQGNSA come from the germline V gene. Trimming took 3 bases from V and 6 from J, leaving 12 bases between them. The CDR3 sequence is 13 residues long. In DNA form, the CDR3 reads TGTGCCAGCAGCTTGTCCCGGGTTATCGAGCAGTACTTC. Its translation: CASSLSRVIEQYF.

The chain joins TRBV5-1 to TRBJ2-5; D might be TRBD1 (5 bases). CDR3 size: 16 residues. The V end was cut by 4 bases, the J end by 6 bases, with 22 bases between. Germline CDR1 and CDR2: SGHRS and YFSETQ. The CDR3 sequence: CASSPATTASVKTQYF. The CDR3 coding sequence is TGCGCCAGCAGCCCCGCGACGACAGCCAGCGTAAAGACCCAGTACTTC.

This clonotype appeared many times. The CDR3 loop is CASSPDRTVMGAFF. The CDR3 DNA follows: TGTGCCAGCAGCCCGGATCGGACGGTAATGGGAGCTTTCTTT. The chain has TRBV11-2 and TRBJ1-1, with D unclear. Per germline, CDR1 SGHAT and CDR2 FQNNGV. The CDR3 extends over 14 amino acids. Trimming pared 5 bases from V and 10 bases from J, leaving 20 bases between.

This clonotype has only a few counts. The chain recombines TRBV28 with TRBJ2-7, with 7 bases identical to TRBD2. The CDR3 contains 14 residues. Germline assignment: CDR1 MDHEN and CDR2 SYDVKM. V shed 7 bases and J 10 bases; nucleotides not matched to a gene: 16. Here the CDR3 reads CASISGGPGLQQYF. The CDR3 nucleotides are TGTGCCAGCATTTCGGGGGGACCCGGTTTGCAACAGTACTTC.

The chain employs TRBV7-2 and TRBJ2-5; possible D gene TRBD2, 5 bases. The CDR3 covers 13 residues. Trimming took 6 bases from V and 4 from J, leaving 12 bases between them. Germline CDR1 reads SGHTA; CDR2 reads FQGNSA. Written as DNA, the CDR3 is TGTGCCAGCAGTTTCGGACTGGGAGAGACCCAGTACTTC. It translates to CASSFGLGETQYF.

Only a few counts were recorded for this clonotype. J is TRBJ1-6 and V is TRBV27, with a tentative D call TRBD1 (6 bases). Germline loops: CDR1 MNHEY, CDR2 SMNVEV (reference sequence). V was cut by 2 bases and J by 6 bases, with 11 bases left in between. CDR3 length equals 15 residues. For the CDR3, the DNA is TGTGCCAGCAGTTTAACCAACAGGGCTAATTCACCCCTCCACTTT. Encoded protein: CASSLTNRANSPLHF.

The chain couples TRBV12-3 or TRBV12-4 to TRBJ1-1; D is ambiguous. Trimming took 8 bases from V and 0 from J, leaving 16 bases between them. The CDR3 covers 15 residues. CDR3 DNA: TGTGCCAGCGGCAATGTCAACGGCATGAACACTGAAGCTTTCTTT. Protein sequence: CASGNVNGMNTEAFF.

The CDR3 spells CASSPRRLAGNNEQFF. In nucleotides, the CDR3 is TGTGCCAGCAGCCCCCGGCGACTAGCGGGGAACAATGAGCAGTTCTTC. This chain uses TRBV3-1 with TRBJ2-1, with 11 nucleotides matching TRBD2. The CDR3 length is 16 residues. Germline values: CDR1 LGHDT, CDR2 YNNKEL (reference sequence). V gave up 4 bases and J gave up 5 bases; unmatched junction bases: 7.

V and J are TRBV5-1 and TRBJ2-3; no clear D. The CDR3 is 12 amino acids. V was clipped by 5 bases and J by 2 bases, with 6 bases between them. The germline CDR1 and CDR2 sequences are SGHRS and YFSETQ. The chain's CDR3 is CASRGSTDTQYF. In DNA form, the CDR3 reads TGCGCCAGCAGGGGTTCCACAGATACGCAGTATTTT.

This clonotype has at least ten counts. The chain links TRBV29-1 to TRBJ1-3; D call uncertain. CDR1 SQVTM and CDR2 ANQGSEA come from the germline V gene. The CDR3 runs 14 residues. The ends were cut back, 7 bases at V and 3 bases at J, with 16 bases in the middle. The CDR3 sequence: CSARTEALGNTIYF. The CDR3 DNA is TGCAGCGCCAGAACGGAGGCTCTTGGAAACACCATATATTTT.

The V and J genes are TRBV12-3 or TRBV12-4 and TRBJ2-3; 7 nucleotides agree with TRBD2. This CDR3 has 14 residues. The V gene end was trimmed by 6 bases and the J gene end by 1 base; junction bases not matched to a gene: 4. CDR3: CASRLTSGTDTQYF. As DNA, the CDR3 is TGTGCCAGCAGACTTACTAGCGGCACAGATACGCAGTATTTT.

This clonotype showed up just a few times. The chain combines TRBV29-1 with TRBJ2-7; the match to TRBD2 covers 10 bases. With V trimmed by 4 bases and J by 7 bases, 13 bases remained unmatched. The germline V gene encodes CDR1 SQVTM and CDR2 ANQGSEA. This CDR3 contains 15 residues. This CDR3 reads CSVAYRLAGGQEQYF. CDR3 DNA: TGCAGCGTTGCTTACAGACTAGCGGGCGGCCAGGAGCAGTACTTC.

This clonotype appeared many times. The chain recombines TRBV6-2 or TRBV6-3 with TRBJ2-7; D gene unclear. The CDR3 totals 16 residues. V was shortened by 4 bases and J by 1 base, with 17 bases between the two germline ends. Germline loops: CDR1 MNHEY, CDR2 SVGEGT. CDR3 amino acids: CASSSHGPTTSYEQYF. As DNA, the CDR3 is TGTGCCAGCAGTTCGCACGGACCCACTACTTCCTACGAGCAGTACTTC.

The J gene is TRBJ1-5, the V gene TRBV6-1; TRBD1 matches at 7 bases. Looked up from germline, CDR1 is MNHNS and CDR2 is SASEGT. V dropped 7 bases and J dropped 1; count of bases not matched to a gene: 4. This CDR3 region has 14 residues. CDR3 DNA: TGTGCCAGCATACAGACAGGGAGCAATCAGCCCCAGCATTTT. This sequence encodes CASIQTGSNQPQHF.

V and J are TRBV5-1 and TRBJ2-3; 9 bases agree with TRBD1. V gave up 5 bases and J gave up 0 bases; unmatched junction bases: 4. The CDR3 loop spans 15 amino acids. Germline V gene sequence: CDR1 SGHRS, CDR2 YFSETQ. As DNA, the CDR3 is TGCGCCAGCAGTCAGGACAGGGGAAGCACAGATACGCAGTATTTT. The encoded protein is CASSQDRGSTDTQYF.

The table lists this clonotype with a few counts. This chain links TRBV18 with TRBJ2-7, with D tentatively TRBD2 (5 bases). The V gene lost 2 bases and the J gene lost 2 bases, with 10 bases spanning the gap. The CDR3 is 14 amino acids. The germline CDR1 and CDR2 sequences are KGHSH and LQKENI. The CDR3 region is CASSPGELAYEQYF. As DNA, the CDR3 is TGTGCCAGCTCACCAGGGGAGCTGGCCTACGAGCAGTACTTC. Combining the CDR3 with reference TRBV18 and TRBJ2-7 gives the whole variable domain NAGVMQNPRHLVRRRGQEARLRCSPMKGHSHVYWYRQLPEEGLKFMVYLQKENIIDESGMPKERFSAEFPKEGPSILRIQQVVRGDSAAYFCASSPGELAYEQYFGPGTRLTVT.

This clonotype was found many times. This sequence joins TRBV7-9 and TRBJ1-5, with D tentatively TRBD1 (5 bases). CDR3 length: 16 residues. The germline gives CDR1 SEHNR, CDR2 FQNEAQ (reference sequence). Trimming shortened V by 4 bases and J by 6 bases, and 19 bases separated the two germline ends. CDR3 in DNA: TGTGCCAGCAGCTCTCAACGAGGGGCGGTTAGTCAGCCCCAGCATTTT. Translated, it gives CASSSQRGAVSQPQHF.